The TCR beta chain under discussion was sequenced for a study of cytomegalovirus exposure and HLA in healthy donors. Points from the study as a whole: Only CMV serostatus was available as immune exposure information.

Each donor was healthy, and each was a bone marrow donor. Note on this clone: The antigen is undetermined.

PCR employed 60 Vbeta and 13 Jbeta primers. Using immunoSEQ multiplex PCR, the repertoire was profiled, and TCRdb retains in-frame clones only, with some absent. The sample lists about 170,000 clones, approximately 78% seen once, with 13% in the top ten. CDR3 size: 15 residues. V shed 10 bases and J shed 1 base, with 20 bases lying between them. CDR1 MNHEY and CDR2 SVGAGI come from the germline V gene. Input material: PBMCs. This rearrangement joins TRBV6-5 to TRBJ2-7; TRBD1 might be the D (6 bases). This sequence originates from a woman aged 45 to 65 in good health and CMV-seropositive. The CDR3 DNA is TGTGCCACCTCGCCTTACGGACAGCTGTCCTACGAGCAGTACTTC. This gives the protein CATSPYGQLSYEQYF.